These T cell receptor beta chains were read from a single sample in a study of blood T cell repertoires in COVID-19. Assay: immunoSEQ multiplex PCR; the TCRdb copy retains only in-frame clones and omits some. This sample has 400,000 or so clones, with around 89% found just once. The specimen was peripheral blood. These receptors were obtained from a woman aged 40 to 50 with COVID-19, enrolled during active disease. Both conserved end residues are part of each CDR3. Each record gives: clone size, V gene, D gene, J gene, CDR3 DNA, CDR3 protein. D genes are given only for firm matches. A clone size is listed for some rows: how often the clone was seen (once, few, many), or a class if it is expanded.

abundance: NA
v_gene: TRBV19
d_gene: TRBD2
j_gene: TRBJ2-5
CDR3nt: TGTGCCAGTAGTATAGATCGGGCTAGCGGCCAAGAGACCCAGTACTTC
CDR3aa: CASSIDRASGQETQYF

abundance: NA
v_gene: TRBV6-5
d_gene: TRBD2
j_gene: TRBJ2-7
CDR3nt: TGTGCCAGCAGTTACTCGAATAGCGGGATAGCCTACGAGCAGTACTTC
CDR3aa: CASSYSNSGIAYEQYF

abundance: NA
v_gene: TRBV19
d_gene: TRBD2
j_gene: TRBJ2-4
CDR3nt: TGTGCCAGTAATCTCGGGGGGGGCGATGGCAAAAACATTCAGTACTTC
CDR3aa: CASNLGGGDGKNIQYF

abundance: NA
v_gene: TRBV3-1/TRBV3-2
d_gene: NA
j_gene: TRBJ1-2
CDR3nt: TGTGCCAGCAGCGGCGGGGGGCTCCGGGGCTACACCTTC
CDR3aa: CASSGGGLRGYTF

abundance: NA
v_gene: TRBV19
d_gene: NA
j_gene: TRBJ2-3
CDR3nt: TGTGCCAGTAGTATTCGGGGAACAGATACGCAGTATTTT
CDR3aa: CASSIRGTDTQYF

abundance: NA
v_gene: TRBV3-1/TRBV3-2
d_gene: TRBD1
j_gene: TRBJ1-5
CDR3nt: TGTGCCAGCAGCCACCCCGGCAGGGGGCAGCGGGGTTTGGGTCAGCCCCAGCATTTT
CDR3aa: CASSHPGRGQRGLGQPQHF

abundance: NA
v_gene: TRBV25-1
d_gene: NA
j_gene: TRBJ2-5
CDR3nt: TGTGCCAGCAGTGAAGCGAGGGTCGGGGAGACCCAGTACTTC
CDR3aa: CASSEARVGETQYF

abundance: NA
v_gene: TRBV6-1
d_gene: NA
j_gene: TRBJ1-6
CDR3nt: TGTGCCAGCAGTGAAGGCCGAAATCTATATAATTCACCCCTCCACTTT
CDR3aa: CASSEGRNLYNSPLHF

abundance: NA
v_gene: TRBV30
d_gene: NA
j_gene: TRBJ1-5
CDR3nt: TGTGCCTGGAGTAAGTGGCAGGAAAATCAGCCCCAGCATTTT
CDR3aa: CAWSKWQENQPQHF

abundance: NA
v_gene: TRBV6-5
d_gene: TRBD2
j_gene: TRBJ2-7
CDR3nt: TGTGCCAGCAGTTTCCGCAGACTAGCGGGGTCCTACGAGCAGTACTTC
CDR3aa: CASSFRRLAGSYEQYF

abundance: NA
v_gene: TRBV28
d_gene: NA
j_gene: TRBJ1-2
CDR3nt: TGTGCCCTCAAGAACGGGGGGGCTAACTATGGCTACACCTTC
CDR3aa: CALKNGGANYGYTF

abundance: NA
v_gene: TRBV3-1/TRBV3-2
d_gene: NA
j_gene: TRBJ1-5
CDR3nt: TGTGCCAGCAGCCCAACACTGCGTAGGGGGGGTCAGCCCCAGCATTTT
CDR3aa: CASSPTLRRGGQPQHF

abundance: NA
v_gene: TRBV27
d_gene: NA
j_gene: TRBJ1-4
CDR3nt: TGTGCCAGCAGTTTATCTGGGCCCGCAACTAATGAAAAACTGTTTTTT
CDR3aa: CASSLSGPATNEKLFF

abundance: NA
v_gene: TRBV19
d_gene: NA
j_gene: TRBJ1-2
CDR3nt: TGTGCCAGTAGTGAGGACCGGGACATCGGCTACACCTTC
CDR3aa: CASSEDRDIGYTF

abundance: NA
v_gene: TRBV12-1
d_gene: NA
j_gene: TRBJ1-6
CDR3nt: TGTGCCAGCAGCTTAGGGACAGGGTCCAGTTCACCCCTCCACTTT
CDR3aa: CASSLGTGSSSPLHF

abundance: NA
v_gene: TRBV10-3
d_gene: NA
j_gene: TRBJ1-2
CDR3nt: TGTGCCATCAGTGAGGTGGCGGGGATCTATGGCTACACCTTC
CDR3aa: CAISEVAGIYGYTF

abundance: NA
v_gene: TRBV3-1/TRBV3-2
d_gene: TRBD2
j_gene: TRBJ2-3
CDR3nt: TGTGCCAGCAGCCTTAGCGGGAGTTTCCAAGATACGCAGTATTTT
CDR3aa: CASSLSGSFQDTQYF

abundance: NA
v_gene: TRBV7-2
d_gene: NA
j_gene: TRBJ1-1
CDR3nt: TGTGCCAGCAGCTTACGTTCGAGGAACACTGAAGCTTTCTTT
CDR3aa: CASSLRSRNTEAFF

abundance: NA
v_gene: TRBV3-1/TRBV3-2
d_gene: NA
j_gene: TRBJ2-1
CDR3nt: TGTGCCAGCAGCCAAGCTAGACTGCTGAGCTCCTACAATGAGCAGTTCTTC
CDR3aa: CASSQARLLSSYNEQFF

abundance: NA
v_gene: TRBV7-2
d_gene: NA
j_gene: TRBJ2-3
CDR3nt: TGTGCCAGCAGCTTCCTAGAGGGGGGGGCAGATACGCAGTATTTT
CDR3aa: CASSFLEGGADTQYF

abundance: NA
v_gene: TRBV7-2
d_gene: TRBD2
j_gene: TRBJ2-1
CDR3nt: TGTGCCAGCAGACGGAGCGGGGACAATGAGCAGTTCTTC
CDR3aa: CASRRSGDNEQFF

abundance: NA
v_gene: TRBV27
d_gene: TRBD1
j_gene: TRBJ1-4
CDR3nt: TGTGCCACCGGGACAGCATTTAATGAAAAACTGTTTTTT
CDR3aa: CATGTAFNEKLFF

abundance: NA
v_gene: TRBV5-6
d_gene: TRBD1
j_gene: TRBJ1-2
CDR3nt: TGTGCCAGCAGCTGGACAGGGGGCGCTTCCTATGGCTACACCTTC
CDR3aa: CASSWTGGASYGYTF

abundance: NA
v_gene: TRBV2
d_gene: NA
j_gene: TRBJ2-2
CDR3nt: TGTGCCAGCAGTGAATCGGTCTTGGCGGGACCACCTCGAGGGGAGCTGTTTTTT
CDR3aa: CASSESVLAGPPRGELFF

abundance: few
v_gene: TRBV18
d_gene: TRBD1
j_gene: TRBJ1-5
CDR3nt: TGTGCCAGCTCACCGACAGGGGGGGCGTCGCCCCAGCATTTT
CDR3aa: CASSPTGGASPQHF

abundance: NA
v_gene: TRBV6-5
d_gene: NA
j_gene: TRBJ2-2
CDR3nt: TGTGCCAGCAGTTACTCGAGAAGCCCGGCCGGGGAGCTGTTTTTT
CDR3aa: CASSYSRSPAGELFF

abundance: NA
v_gene: TRBV7-9
d_gene: TRBD1
j_gene: TRBJ2-5
CDR3nt: TGTGCCAGCAGCTTAGCCGGACAGGGCATGAGGGAGACCCAGTACTTC
CDR3aa: CASSLAGQGMRETQYF

abundance: NA
v_gene: TRBV7-9
d_gene: NA
j_gene: TRBJ2-1
CDR3nt: TGTGCCAGCACCCGCGGGGACAGCTACAATGAGCAGTTCTTC
CDR3aa: CASTRGDSYNEQFF

abundance: NA
v_gene: TRBV7-9
d_gene: NA
j_gene: TRBJ1-2
CDR3nt: TGTGCCAGCAGCCCCGACGGGGAAGCCAACTATGGCTACACCTTC
CDR3aa: CASSPDGEANYGYTF

abundance: once
v_gene: TRBV7-2
d_gene: NA
j_gene: TRBJ1-1
CDR3nt: TGTGCCAGCAGCTTTTTAACTGAAGCTTTCTTT
CDR3aa: CASSFLTEAFF

abundance: NA
v_gene: TRBV7-9
d_gene: TRBD1
j_gene: TRBJ2-5
CDR3nt: TGTGCCAGCAGCTTAACGGCAGGGGGCGCGGAGACCCAGTACTTC
CDR3aa: CASSLTAGGAETQYF

abundance: NA
v_gene: TRBV28
d_gene: NA
j_gene: TRBJ1-5
CDR3nt: TGTGCCAGCAGTTTAAATCCCCTGACATTACCGGATAGCAATCAGCCCCAGCATTTT
CDR3aa: CASSLNPLTLPDSNQPQHF

abundance: once
v_gene: TRBV2
d_gene: NA
j_gene: TRBJ1-5
CDR3nt: TGTGCCAGCAGTGAAGGGCGGTCACCCCATAGCAATCAGCCCCAGCATTTT
CDR3aa: CASSEGRSPHSNQPQHF

abundance: NA
v_gene: TRBV6-5
d_gene: NA
j_gene: TRBJ2-5
CDR3nt: TGTGCCAGCAGTTACACCAGCCTAGACGGGTGGGAGACCCAGTACTTC
CDR3aa: CASSYTSLDGWETQYF

abundance: NA
v_gene: TRBV5-1
d_gene: TRBD2
j_gene: TRBJ2-1
CDR3nt: TGCGCCAGCAGCATAGCGGGAGGGAGGTACAATGAGCAGTTCTTC
CDR3aa: CASSIAGGRYNEQFF

abundance: NA
v_gene: TRBV18
d_gene: TRBD2
j_gene: TRBJ2-1
CDR3nt: TGTGCCAGCTCACCGTCCCGGGGGGTCTATTTCAATGAGCAGTTCTTC
CDR3aa: CASSPSRGVYFNEQFF

abundance: NA
v_gene: TRBV28
d_gene: NA
j_gene: TRBJ2-1
CDR3nt: TGTGCCAGCAGTTTATGGGGACTTAAGACCTACAATGAGCAGTTCTTC
CDR3aa: CASSLWGLKTYNEQFF

abundance: once
v_gene: TRBV7-2
d_gene: TRBD1
j_gene: TRBJ1-2
CDR3nt: TGTGCCAGCATCATTCCCGGGACAGGGGACGGCTACACCTTC
CDR3aa: CASIIPGTGDGYTF

abundance: NA
v_gene: TRBV23-1
d_gene: TRBD1
j_gene: TRBJ1-1
CDR3nt: TGCGCCAGCACTGGGGGAAGGGGGCCGTGCACTGAAGCTTTCTTT
CDR3aa: CASTGGRGPCTEAFF

abundance: NA
v_gene: TRBV7-9
d_gene: TRBD1
j_gene: TRBJ2-5
CDR3nt: TGTGCCAGCAGCTTGGGGGACAGGGGTCGCGGGGAGACCCAGTACTTC
CDR3aa: CASSLGDRGRGETQYF

abundance: NA
v_gene: TRBV5-1
d_gene: TRBD1
j_gene: TRBJ2-2
CDR3nt: TGCGCCAGCAGCTATACAGGGGGATGGAACACCGGGGAGCTGTTTTTT
CDR3aa: CASSYTGGWNTGELFF

abundance: NA
v_gene: TRBV5-3
d_gene: NA
j_gene: TRBJ1-6
CDR3nt: TGTGCCAGAAGCTTGGGTCCCCCCCCCATGAGCTATAATTCACCCCTCCACTTT
CDR3aa: CARSLGPPPMSYNSPLHF

abundance: NA
v_gene: TRBV6-6
d_gene: TRBD2
j_gene: TRBJ2-1
CDR3nt: TGTGCCAGCAGTAATCAGAGCGGGAGAGGTTACAATGAGCAGTTCTTC
CDR3aa: CASSNQSGRGYNEQFF

abundance: NA
v_gene: TRBV28
d_gene: NA
j_gene: TRBJ1-3
CDR3nt: TGTGCCAGCAGTTTCGTAGGACTCTCAGACTCTGGAAACACCATATATTTT
CDR3aa: CASSFVGLSDSGNTIYF

abundance: NA
v_gene: TRBV7-3
d_gene: TRBD1
j_gene: TRBJ2-2
CDR3nt: TGTGCCAGCAGCTCCACAGGGGACGCCGGGGAGCTGTTTTTT
CDR3aa: CASSSTGDAGELFF

abundance: NA
v_gene: TRBV7-9
d_gene: NA
j_gene: TRBJ1-2
CDR3nt: TGTGCCAGCAGCCCGCGGGGGGCTGTTAACTATGGCTACACCTTC
CDR3aa: CASSPRGAVNYGYTF

abundance: NA
v_gene: TRBV6-5
d_gene: TRBD1
j_gene: TRBJ1-2
CDR3nt: TGTGCCAGCAGTTACCAGGGGGGAGGTGGCTACACCTTC
CDR3aa: CASSYQGGGGYTF